The source of this T cell receptor beta chain is a study of OX40 agonist ivuxolimab in advanced cancers. Study-wide results and limits: Antigen specificity remained undetermined for the expanded peripheral T cells. Researchers report that CD8+ T cells had, on average, more expanded clones than CD4+.

Germline CDR1 is SQVTM and CDR2 is ANQGSEA. The junction had 6 bases not matched to a gene; V was cut back by 1 base and J by 1 base. The CDR3 covers 15 residues. Concerning this clone: Its target is unknown.

Using immunoSEQ multiplex PCR, the repertoire was profiled, and TCRdb retains in-frame clones only, with some absent. The sample holds tens of thousands of clones, approximately 90% seen once. The source is an adult with an advanced solid tumor such as melanoma, head and neck, liver or kidney cancer. The starting material was CD4+ or CD8+ T cells sorted from blood, obtained in a trial of the OX40 agonist ivuxolimab. The genes are TRBV29-1 and TRBJ2-7; TRBD1 matches 8 bases. In DNA, the CDR3 is TGCAGCGTTGAAGTGGGGGACAGGCTATCCTACGAGCAGTACTTC. Amino acid sequence: CSVEVGDRLSYEQYF.